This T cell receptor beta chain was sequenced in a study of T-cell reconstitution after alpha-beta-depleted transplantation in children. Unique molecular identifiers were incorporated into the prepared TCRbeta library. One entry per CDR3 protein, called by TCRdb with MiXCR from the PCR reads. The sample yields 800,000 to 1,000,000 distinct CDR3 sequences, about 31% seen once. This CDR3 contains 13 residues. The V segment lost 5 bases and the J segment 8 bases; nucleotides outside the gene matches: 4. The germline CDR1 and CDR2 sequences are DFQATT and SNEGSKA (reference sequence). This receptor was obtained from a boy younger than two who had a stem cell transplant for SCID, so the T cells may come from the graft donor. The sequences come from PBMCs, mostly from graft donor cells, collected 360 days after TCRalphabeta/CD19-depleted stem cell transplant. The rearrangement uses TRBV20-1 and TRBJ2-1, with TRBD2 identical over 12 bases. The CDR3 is CSAALAGGYEQFF. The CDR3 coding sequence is TGCAGTGCTGCACTAGCGGGGGGCTATGAGCAGTTCTTC.